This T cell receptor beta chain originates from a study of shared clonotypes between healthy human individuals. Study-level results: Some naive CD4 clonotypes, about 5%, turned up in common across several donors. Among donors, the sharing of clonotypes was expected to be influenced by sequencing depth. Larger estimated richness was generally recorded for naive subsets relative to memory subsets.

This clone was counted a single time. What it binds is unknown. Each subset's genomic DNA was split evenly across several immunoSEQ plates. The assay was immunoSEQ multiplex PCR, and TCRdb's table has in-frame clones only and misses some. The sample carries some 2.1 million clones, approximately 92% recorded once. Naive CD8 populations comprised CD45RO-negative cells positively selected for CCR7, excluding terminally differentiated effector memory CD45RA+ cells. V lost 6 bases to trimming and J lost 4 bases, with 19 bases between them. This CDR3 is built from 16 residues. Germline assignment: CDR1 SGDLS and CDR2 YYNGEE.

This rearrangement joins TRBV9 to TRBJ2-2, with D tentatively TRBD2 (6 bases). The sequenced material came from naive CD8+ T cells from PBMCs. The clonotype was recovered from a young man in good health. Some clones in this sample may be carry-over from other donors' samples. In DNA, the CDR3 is TGTGCCAGCACCCCGGAGGGGAGAGAGGTCACCGGGGAGCTGTTTTTT. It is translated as CASTPEGREVTGELFF.